These T cell receptor beta chains were read from a single sample in a study of blood T cell repertoires in COVID-19. Clones were sequenced by immunoSEQ multiplex PCR, and TCRdb holds only the in-frame ones, with some missing. The table records about 100,000 clones, around 90% of them present only once. The sequenced sample was peripheral blood. These receptors originate from a human donor with active COVID-19. The donor label of this sample is uncertain. Each CDR3 is given without its conserved first and last residue. The D gene is left open where the match is weak.

v_call	d_call	cdr3_aa
TRBV10-1	-	ASSPGKDREAF
TRBV28	-	ASSFAGARLEQY
TRBV7-3	TRBD1	ASSLTAGQFNYGYT
TRBV6-2/TRBV6-3	-	ASSRGSSYEQY
TRBV3-1/TRBV3-2	-	ASSQKRRGGKFSEKLF
TRBV19	TRBD1	ASQRTGYNQPQH
TRBV20-1	-	SASFGQPNEQY
TRBV7-3	TRBD2	ASSFTSGGGGELF
TRBV7-8	TRBD2	ASSLPRLAGGPDTQY
TRBV2	-	ASSEYRRTDTQY
TRBV30	-	AWSSTGPYEQY
TRBV29-1	TRBD1	SVGDRAYGYT
TRBV30	TRBD1	AWRTRTGVDVTEAF
TRBV28	TRBD2	ASSFPPLAGGPEETQY
TRBV27	-	ASSGPGTYEQY
TRBV18	TRBD1	ASKQGESSYEQY
TRBV7-2	-	ASSLDKYSNQPQH
TRBV7-2	TRBD1	ASSTSTGGYEQY
TRBV27	-	ASSLTVYSNQPQH
TRBV5-1	TRBD2	ASSSTSGVYEQY
TRBV9	-	ASSVGSQSSTYEQY
TRBV4-1	TRBD1	ASSPGQGPSYEQY
TRBV9	-	ASSVRGGTDTQY
TRBV6-5	TRBD2	ASSYRGGAYNEQF
TRBV19	-	ASSPGGYQPQH
TRBV27	-	ASSASPLKERYGYT
TRBV3-1/TRBV3-2	-	ASSQDFWQARHNSPLH
TRBV5-1	TRBD2	ASSPPSGGGTDTQY
TRBV7-9	-	ASSPEGGADTQY
TRBV4-1	TRBD1	ASSQLVPGQGGALPSEQY
TRBV4-1	TRBD2	ASSPPRGAVDTQY
TRBV3-1/TRBV3-2	-	ASSPDIAGNTIY
TRBV28	TRBD1	ASSLWSQQGAYQPQH
TRBV19	-	ASEGSGANVLT
TRBV30	-	AWRQGAKNIQY
TRBV19	TRBD1	ASSPQGALGNSPLH
TRBV27	-	ASGRTVQF
TRBV27	-	ASSLFGLYGGNSKEAF
TRBV19	TRBD1	ASTDGTGGNQPQH
TRBV5-5	-	ASSPQEAGEKLF
TRBV6-5	TRBD1	ASSQGGSRSPLH
TRBV7-9	TRBD1	ASSSWDRGVEKLF
TRBV5-1	-	ASWDRDTSYEQY
TRBV10-3	-	AISESTLSYNEQF
TRBV4-1	TRBD1	ASSQPDRVWETQY
TRBV11-3	TRBD2	ASSEKRGGTDTQY
TRBV4-2	TRBD1	ASSQPDRDQETQY
TRBV7-8	-	ASSPPRRLGLNQPQH
TRBV11-2	-	ASSLLGVRNTEAF
TRBV5-1	TRBD2	ASSFPSSGHLETQY
TRBV14	TRBD2	ASGRGDHSQY
TRBV19	TRBD2	ASSIGSSTSGGAKNIQY
TRBV28	-	ASRPTGYEQF
TRBV4-1	-	ASSQVWGQLVHDEQF
TRBV7-8	-	ASSPRATANEKLF